This passage covers 20 T cell receptor beta chains from one sample sequenced in a study of response to subunit inactivated influenza vaccine. MiXCR was run by TCRdb on the RT-PCR reads, yielding one entry per CDR3 protein. The table has around 850,000 distinct CDR3 sequences, 15% to 20% seen once. The sample in question was PBMCs from blood, obtained 4 to 6 days after vaccination. The receptors stem from a man aged 45 to 65 who received an inactivated influenza vaccine.

This clonotype appeared many times. V gene TRBV11-2 combines with J gene TRBJ2-1; 10 bases map to TRBD2. With 2 bases clipped from V and 3 bases from J, the junction kept 10 bases outside the gene matches. This CDR3 region has 18 residues. Germline-derived CDR1 and CDR2 are SGHAT and FQNNGV. The CDR3: CASSLPSGRANSYNEQFF. In nucleotides, the CDR3 is TGTGCCAGCAGCTTACCCAGCGGGAGGGCAAACAGCTACAATGAGCAGTTCTTC.

Turning to this clonotype: One end of the junction is discordant with germline, which a read error may explain. The CDR3 DNA sequence: TGTGCCAGCAGTCGCTACGGTCAGGCGGCGAACACTGTAGCTTTCTTT. The encoded protein is CASSRYGQAANTVAFF. The chain links TRBV12-3 or TRBV12-4 to TRBJ1-1; no firm D call. The length of the CDR3 is 16 residues.

The chain joins TRBV5-5 to TRBJ2-7; weak D call: TRBD2 (6 bases). CDR3 length: 15 amino acids. Germline CDR1 is SGHKS and CDR2 is YYEKEE (reference sequence). Trimming left V 4 bases short and J 0 bases short, with 14 bases between. CDR3: CASSPTGTYSYEQYF. As DNA, the CDR3 is TGTGCCAGCAGCCCAACCGGGACTTACTCCTACGAGCAGTACTTC.

The rearrangement joins TRBV11-2 to TRBJ2-1; D is perhaps TRBD1 or TRBD2 (7 bases each). Trimming took 5 bases from V and 6 from J, leaving 17 bases between them. Per germline, CDR1 SGHAT and CDR2 FQNNGV. The CDR3 has 15 amino acids. DNA of the CDR3: TGTGCCAGCAGCCAGGGGGGGGACTTAGGCAATGAGCAGTTCTTC. Protein product: CASSQGGDLGNEQFF.

The CDR3: CASSLESLLSTDTQYF. The CDR3 DNA follows: TGTGCCAGCAGCTTAGAAAGCCTCCTTAGCACAGATACGCAGTATTTT. V usage is TRBV7-2 and J usage is TRBJ2-3, with D unclear. Germline assignment: CDR1 SGHTA and CDR2 FQGNSA. The CDR3 totals 16 residues. V shed 1 base and J shed 0 bases, with 11 bases lying between them. Together with reference TRBV7-2 and TRBJ2-3, the CDR3 gives the full variable domain: GAGVSQSPSNKVTEKGKDVELRCDPISGHTALYWYRQSLGQGLEFLIYFQGNSAPDKSGLPSDRFSAERTGGSVSTLTIQRTQQEDSAVYLCASSLESLLSTDTQYFGPGTRLTVL.

This clonotype was observed a few times. The chain carries TRBV11-2 and TRBJ2-5, with D possibly called TRBD1 or TRBD2 (5 bases each). CDR1 and CDR2 (germline): SGHAT, FQNNGV. Trimming shortened V by 3 bases and J by 3 bases, and 8 bases separated the two germline ends. CDR3 size: 13 residues. CDR3: CASSFEGKETQYF. The CDR3 DNA reads as TGTGCCAGCAGCTTTGAGGGGAAAGAGACCCAGTACTTC.

At least ten counts were recorded for this clonotype. The chain couples TRBV28 to TRBJ2-2; D is possibly TRBD1 (5 bases). This CDR3 is 16 amino acids long. CDR1 MDHEN and CDR2 SYDVKM come from the germline V gene. V was cut by 1 base and J by 0 bases, with 9 bases left in between. The CDR3 bases are TGTGCCAGCAGTTTATACAGGTTCCCGAACACCGGGGAGCTGTTTTTT. Translating gives CASSLYRFPNTGELFF.

This chain joins TRBV27 and TRBJ2-1, with 8 bases that match TRBD2. Per germline, CDR1 MNHEY and CDR2 SMNVEV (reference sequence). CDR3 size: 12 residues. Trimming removed 5 bases from V and 14 bases from J; junction bases left unmatched: 8. CDR3 bases: TGTGCCAGCAGTCTCCCCGGGACTAGGAAGTTCTTC. Its translation is CASSLPGTRKFF.

The chain links TRBV6-1 to TRBJ2-7, with D perhaps TRBD1 (6 bases). V was pared by 4 bases and J by 0 bases, with 10 bases between. The germline V gene has CDR1 MNHNS and CDR2 SASEGT. The CDR3 is made up of 14 amino acids. The CDR3 DNA is TGTGCCAGCAGTGCACGACAGGACTCCTACGAGCAGTACTTC. Protein sequence: CASSARQDSYEQYF.

The chain is built from TRBV7-2 and TRBJ1-2; unclear D gene. Germline CDR1 and CDR2: SGHTA and FQGNSA. The CDR3 sequence is 16 residues long. V gave up 5 bases and J gave up 4 bases, with 20 bases separating them. DNA of the CDR3: TGTGCCAGCAGCCAAAGTGCCTCAGACGGGAGCTATGGCTACACCTTC. This encodes CASSQSASDGSYGYTF.

The chain has TRBV25-1 and TRBJ2-7; TRBD2 is a possible D gene (6 bases). Germline CDR1 reads MGHDK; CDR2 reads SYGVNS. Trimming took off 8 bases at V and 4 bases at J, with 12 bases between the two ends. CDR3 length: 12 residues. Here the CDR3 DNA reads TGTGCCAGCGGAACTAGCCGATACGAGCAGTACTTC. Residues: CASGTSRYEQYF.

The chain links TRBV12-3 or TRBV12-4 to TRBJ2-1, with 9 positions matching TRBD2. J gave up 5 bases and V 5 bases, and 10 bases lay outside the gene matches. The CDR3 loop spans 16 amino acids. The CDR3 loop is CASSPRHWTSDNEQFF. In DNA form, the CDR3 reads TGTGCCAGCAGTCCGCGCCACTGGACTAGCGACAATGAGCAGTTCTTC.

The sample holds many counts of this clonotype. This chain links TRBV12-3 or TRBV12-4 with TRBJ1-6, with D unclear. The CDR3 runs 15 residues. Trimming stripped 3 bases from V and 1 base from J, with 7 bases between. The CDR3 loop reads CASSFSGSYNSPLHF. In nucleotides, the CDR3 is TGTGCCAGCAGTTTCAGCGGTTCCTATAATTCACCCCTCCACTTT.

This chain connects TRBV30 to TRBJ2-3; D uncertain. CDR1 is GTSNPN, CDR2 SVGIG, per germline (reference sequence). V lost 0 bases, J lost 6 bases, and 7 bases lay in between. This CDR3 region has 12 residues. In nucleotides, the CDR3 is TGTGCCTGGAGTGTACAAAGGGATACGCAGTATTTT. Translating gives CAWSVQRDTQYF. The full variable domain, in which reference TRBV30 and TRBJ2-3 provide the parts outside the CDR3, is SQTIHQWPATLVQPVGSPLSLECTVEGTSNPNLYWYRQAAGRGLQLLFYSVGIGQISSEVPQNLSASRPQDRQFILSSKKLLLSDSGFYLCAWSVQRDTQYFGPGTRLTVL.

This clonotype was counted between two and nine times. The chain employs TRBV11-2 and TRBJ2-5; D remains ambiguous. The CDR3 is 12 residues long. Germline assignment: CDR1 SGHAT and CDR2 FQNNGV. The germline V and J ends were trimmed by 5 bases and 6 bases, with 10 bases remaining between them. CDR3 residues: CASSPRRKTQYF. DNA of the CDR3: TGTGCCAGCAGCCCCAGGAGAAAGACCCAGTACTTC.

This clonotype has a handful of counts. The chain couples TRBV20-1 to TRBJ2-1; 11 bases align to TRBD2. The CDR3 sequence is 15 residues long. Germline V lookup: CDR1 DFQATT, CDR2 SNEGSKA (reference sequence). CDR3: CKLAGEGPSYNEQFF. The DNA of the CDR3 is TGCAAACTAGCGGGAGAGGGGCCCTCCTACAATGAGCAGTTCTTC.

There are many counts of this clonotype. The chain couples TRBV3-1 to TRBJ2-3, with TRBD2 matching 11 bases. Trimming at V came to 1 base and at J to 4 bases, leaving 4 bases not matched to a gene. This CDR3 region has 16 residues. Germline CDR1 reads LGHDT; CDR2 reads YNNKEL (reference sequence). The CDR3 DNA reads TGTGCCAGCAGCCAAGTTACTAGCGGGAGCGCAGATACGCAGTATTTT. Its protein product is CASSQVTSGSADTQYF.

Only a few counts were recorded for this clonotype. The rearrangement links TRBV20-1 to TRBJ2-1; 7 positions match TRBD1. The germline V gene encodes CDR1 DFQATT and CDR2 SNEGSKA (reference sequence). The CDR3 runs to 15 residues. Germline trimming cut 6 bases from V and 0 bases from J; bases unmatched to any gene: 8. CDR3 DNA sequence: TGCAGTGCATCTGAGACAGGGAGCTCCTACAATGAGCAGTTCTTC. Protein product: CSASETGSSYNEQFF.

The rearrangement uses TRBV20-1 and TRBJ2-3; possible D gene TRBD2, 5 bases. Trimming removed 6 bases from V and 0 bases from J, with 16 bases in between. CDR3 size: 15 residues. Looked up from germline, CDR1 is DFQATT and CDR2 is SNEGSKA (reference sequence). This chain's CDR3 is CSAEHPSQSTDTQYF. The CDR3 DNA is TGCAGTGCCGAGCACCCTAGCCAGAGCACAGATACGCAGTATTTT.

This clonotype was detected only a few times. The chain uses TRBV7-9 and TRBJ2-1, with 8 bases matching TRBD1. This CDR3 region has 16 residues. Germline values: CDR1 SEHNR, CDR2 FQNEAQ (reference sequence). V shed 5 bases and J 2 bases; nucleotides not matched to a gene: 8. CDR3 region: CASSRLGQATYNEQFF. DNA of the CDR3: TGTGCCAGCAGCCGACTGGGACAGGCCACCTACAATGAGCAGTTCTTC.